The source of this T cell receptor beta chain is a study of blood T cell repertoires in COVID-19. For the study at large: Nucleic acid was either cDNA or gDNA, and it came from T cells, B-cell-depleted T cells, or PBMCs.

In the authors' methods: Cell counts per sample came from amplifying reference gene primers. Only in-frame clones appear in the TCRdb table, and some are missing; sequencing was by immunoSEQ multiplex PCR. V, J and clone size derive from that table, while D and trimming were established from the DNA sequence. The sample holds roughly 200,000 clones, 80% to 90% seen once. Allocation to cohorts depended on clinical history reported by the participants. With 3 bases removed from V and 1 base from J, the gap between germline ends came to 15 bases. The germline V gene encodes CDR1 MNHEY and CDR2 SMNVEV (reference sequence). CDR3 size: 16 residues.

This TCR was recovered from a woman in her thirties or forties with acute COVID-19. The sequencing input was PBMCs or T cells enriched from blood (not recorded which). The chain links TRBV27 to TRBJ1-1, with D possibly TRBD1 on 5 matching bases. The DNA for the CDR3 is TGTGCCAGCAGTTTGGCGGGGGACCTAGGGAACACTGAAGCTTTCTTT. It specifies CASSLAGDLGNTEAFF.